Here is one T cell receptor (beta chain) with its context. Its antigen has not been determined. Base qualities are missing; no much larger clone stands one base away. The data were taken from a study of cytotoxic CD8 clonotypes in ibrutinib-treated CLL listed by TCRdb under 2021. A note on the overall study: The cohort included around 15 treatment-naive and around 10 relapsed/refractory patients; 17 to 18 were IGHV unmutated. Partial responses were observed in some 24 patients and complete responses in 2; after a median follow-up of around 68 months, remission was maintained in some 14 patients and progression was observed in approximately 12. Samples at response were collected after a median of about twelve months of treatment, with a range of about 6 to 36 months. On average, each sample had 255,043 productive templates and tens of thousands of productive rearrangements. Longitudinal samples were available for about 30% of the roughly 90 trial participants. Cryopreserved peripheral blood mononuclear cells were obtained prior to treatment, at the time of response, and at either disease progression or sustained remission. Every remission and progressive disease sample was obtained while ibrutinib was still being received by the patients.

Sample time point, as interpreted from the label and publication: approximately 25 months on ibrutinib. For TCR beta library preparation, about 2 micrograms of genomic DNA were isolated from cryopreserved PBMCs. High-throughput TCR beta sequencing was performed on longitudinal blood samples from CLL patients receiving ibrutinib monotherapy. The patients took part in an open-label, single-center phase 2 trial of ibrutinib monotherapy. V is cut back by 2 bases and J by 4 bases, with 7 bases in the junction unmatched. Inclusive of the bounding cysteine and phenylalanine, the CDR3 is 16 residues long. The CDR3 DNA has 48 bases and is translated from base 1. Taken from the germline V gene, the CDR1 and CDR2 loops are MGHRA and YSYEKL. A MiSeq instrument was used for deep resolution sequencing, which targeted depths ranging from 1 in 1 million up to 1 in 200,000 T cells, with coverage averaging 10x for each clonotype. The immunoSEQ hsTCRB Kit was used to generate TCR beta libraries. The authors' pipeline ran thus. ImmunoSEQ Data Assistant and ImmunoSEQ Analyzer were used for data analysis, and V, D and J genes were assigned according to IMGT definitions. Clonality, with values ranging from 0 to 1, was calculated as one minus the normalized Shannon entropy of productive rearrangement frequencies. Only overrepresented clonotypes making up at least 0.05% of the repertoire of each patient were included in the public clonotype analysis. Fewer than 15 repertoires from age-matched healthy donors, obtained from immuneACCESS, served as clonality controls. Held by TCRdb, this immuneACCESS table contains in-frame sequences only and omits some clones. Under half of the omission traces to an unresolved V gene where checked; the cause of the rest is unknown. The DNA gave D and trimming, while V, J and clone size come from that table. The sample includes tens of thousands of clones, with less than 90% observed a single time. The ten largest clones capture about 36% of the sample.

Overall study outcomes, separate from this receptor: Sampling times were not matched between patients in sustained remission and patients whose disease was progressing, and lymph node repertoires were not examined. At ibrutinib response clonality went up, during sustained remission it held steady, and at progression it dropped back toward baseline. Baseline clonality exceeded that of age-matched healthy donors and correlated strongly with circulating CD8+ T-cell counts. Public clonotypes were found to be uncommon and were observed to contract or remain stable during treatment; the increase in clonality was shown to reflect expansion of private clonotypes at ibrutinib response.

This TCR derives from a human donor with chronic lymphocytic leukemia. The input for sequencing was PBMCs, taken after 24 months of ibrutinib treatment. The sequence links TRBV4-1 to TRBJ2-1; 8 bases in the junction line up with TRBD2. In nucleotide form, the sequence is TGCGCCAGCAGCCAACGAGCGGGGGACTCTTACAATGAGCAGTTCTTC. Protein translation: CASSQRAGDSYNEQFF.